The 13 T cell receptor beta chains below come from one sample, sequenced in a study of T cell responses to AZD1222 COVID-19 vaccine. TCRdb's copy holds only in-frame clones and misses some; the assay was immunoSEQ multiplex PCR. The sample lists 80,000 to 100,000 clones, roughly nine tenths occurring once. Sequencing was performed on peripheral blood, taken 28 days after the second AZD1222 dose. The receptor source for this set is an adult who received the AZD1222 COVID-19 vaccine.

The genes are TRBV6-2 or TRBV6-3 and TRBJ2-1; 9 bases fit TRBD1. V shed 4 bases and J 5 bases; nucleotides not matched to a gene: 3. Germline lookup yields CDR1 MNHEY and CDR2 SVGEGT. The CDR3 is 14 residues long. The CDR3 loop is CASSSWTGDNEQFF. The CDR3, as DNA: TGTGCCAGCAGTTCTTGGACAGGGGACAATGAGCAGTTCTTC.

The V and J genes are TRBV24-1 and TRBJ1-5, with a weak D call TRBD1 (6 bases). The germline V gene has CDR1 KGHDR and CDR2 SFDVKD. CDR3 length: 14 residues. Trimming shortened V by 3 bases and J by 7 bases, and 12 bases separated the two germline ends. The CDR3 region is CATSDRQARQPQHF. The CDR3 DNA reads TGTGCCACCAGTGATAGACAGGCTAGACAGCCCCAGCATTTT.

V usage is TRBV20-1 and J usage is TRBJ1-2, with D hard to call. The V and J ends lost 3 bases and 3 bases respectively, with 11 bases between them. Germline V lookup: CDR1 DFQATT, CDR2 SNEGSKA (reference sequence). The CDR3 runs 13 residues. The CDR3 DNA is TGCAGTGCTAGTCTGGGGTTCGACTATGGCTACACCTTC. As protein: CSASLGFDYGYTF.

The V gene is TRBV29-1, the J gene TRBJ2-7; D may be TRBD2 (5 bases). The CDR3 is 12 residues long. Trimming left V 5 bases short and J 2 bases short, with 10 bases between. The germline V gene has CDR1 SQVTM and CDR2 ANQGSEA. CDR3 residues: CSVFGVTYEQYF. CDR3 nucleotides: TGCAGCGTTTTCGGGGTTACCTACGAGCAGTACTTC.

The gene calls are TRBV6-5 and TRBJ2-2; D remains unclear. Germline CDR1 is MNHEY and CDR2 is SVGAGI. The CDR3 has 15 residues. The V and J ends lost 0 bases and 6 bases respectively, with 11 bases between them. CDR3 DNA sequence: TGTGCCAGCAGTTACTCGTTAGGAAACGCCGGGGAGCTGTTTTTT. This sequence encodes CASSYSLGNAGELFF.

This clone appeared a single time. The V and J genes are TRBV4-3 and TRBJ2-5; the D is unclear. The CDR3 covers 15 residues. Germline V gene data show CDR1 as LGHNA and CDR2 as YSLEER. The germline V and J ends were trimmed by 0 bases and 8 bases, with 16 bases remaining between them. In nucleotides, the CDR3 is TGCGCCAGCAGCCAAGATTACAGCGTTGCCGCCACCCAGTACTTC. Translating gives CASSQDYSVAATQYF.

Only a few counts were recorded for this clone. The V call is TRBV19, the J call TRBJ1-6; D gene uncertain. The CDR3 runs 14 residues. Between the trimmed V and J ends, which lost 7 bases and 13 bases, there was a span of 20 bases. Germline assignment: CDR1 LNHDA and CDR2 SQIVND (reference sequence). The CDR3 is CASIEVSGIHPLHF. The CDR3 DNA is TGTGCCAGTATCGAGGTGTCGGGAATTCACCCCCTCCACTTT.

This chain links TRBV15 with TRBJ2-1; 9 nucleotides match TRBD1. Germline V CDR1 and CDR2: LNHNV, YYDKDF (reference sequence). This CDR3 has 15 amino acids. Trimming at V came to 1 base and at J to 6 bases, leaving 4 bases not matched to a gene. In DNA, the CDR3 is TGTGCCACCAGCAGAGGGACAGGGGTGGGCAATGAGCAGTTCTTC. Its translation: CATSRGTGVGNEQFF.

This chain links TRBV27 with TRBJ2-3; D not resolved. Germline V CDR1 and CDR2: MNHEY, SMNVEV (reference sequence). The CDR3 is 19 residues long. V lost 0 bases to trimming and J lost 0 bases, with 19 bases between them. The DNA for the CDR3 is TGTGCCAGCAGTTTATCCTTGGGAAATATATTAGGGAGCACAGATACGCAGTATTTT. Residues: CASSLSLGNILGSTDTQYF.

The chain is built from TRBV6-2 or TRBV6-3 and TRBJ1-1; possibly TRBD1 for D (6 bases). Per the germline V gene, CDR1 is MNHEY and CDR2 is SVGEGT. The V end lost 2 bases, the J end lost 1 base, and 8 bases lay between the germline ends. The CDR3 covers 14 residues. CDR3 in amino acids: CASSYETGNTEAFF. For the CDR3, the DNA is TGTGCCAGCAGTTACGAGACAGGGAACACTGAAGCTTTCTTT.

The chain links TRBV5-1 to TRBJ2-3, with a tentative D call TRBD1 (5 bases). Germline CDR1 SGHRS, CDR2 YFSETQ. The CDR3 totals 14 residues. Deletions cut 4 bases from V and 3 bases from J, with 12 bases between. The CDR3 nucleotides are TGCGCCAGCAGCACCATGACAGCGACAGATACGCAGTATTTT. Translated: CASSTMTATDTQYF. Based on the CDR3 plus reference TRBV5-1 and TRBJ2-3, the full variable domain is KAGVTQTPRYLIKTRGQQVTLSCSPISGHRSVSWYQQTPGQGLQFLFEYFSETQRNKGNFPGRFSGRQFSNSRSEMNVSTLELGDSALYLCASSTMTATDTQYFGPGTRLTVL.

As DNA, the CDR3 is TGTGCCAGCAGCAACGGGCGGGGGGGCGGCACAGATACGCAGTATTTT. It specifies CASSNGRGGGTDTQYF. This chain joins TRBV3-1 (or the pseudogene TRBV3-2) and TRBJ2-3; TRBD2 aligns across 9 bases. The CDR3 sequence is 16 residues long. Unmatched junction bases numbered 7, after V lost 5 bases and J lost 1 base. CDR1 and CDR2 (germline): LGHDT, YNNKEL (reference sequence).

The chain combines TRBV18 with TRBJ1-3, with 8 bases identical to TRBD1. Germline V gives CDR1 KGHSH, CDR2 LQKENI. The CDR3 has 15 residues. Trimming took 6 bases from V and 0 from J; bases not matched to a gene: 4. The DNA of the CDR3 is TGTGCCAGCTCGCAAACAGGGGGCTCTGGAAACACCATATATTTT. It specifies CASSQTGGSGNTIYF.